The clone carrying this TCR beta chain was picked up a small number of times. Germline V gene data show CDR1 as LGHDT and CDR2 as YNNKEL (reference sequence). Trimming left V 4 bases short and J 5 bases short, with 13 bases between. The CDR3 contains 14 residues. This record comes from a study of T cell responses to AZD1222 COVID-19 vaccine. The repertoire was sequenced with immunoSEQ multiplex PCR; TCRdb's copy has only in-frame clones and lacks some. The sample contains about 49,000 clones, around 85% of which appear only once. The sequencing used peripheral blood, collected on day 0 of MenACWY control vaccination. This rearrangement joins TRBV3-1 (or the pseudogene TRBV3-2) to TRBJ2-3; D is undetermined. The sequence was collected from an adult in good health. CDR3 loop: CASSPGLWGDTQYF. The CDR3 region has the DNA TGTGCCAGCAGCCCGGGCCTATGGGGAGATACGCAGTATTTT.